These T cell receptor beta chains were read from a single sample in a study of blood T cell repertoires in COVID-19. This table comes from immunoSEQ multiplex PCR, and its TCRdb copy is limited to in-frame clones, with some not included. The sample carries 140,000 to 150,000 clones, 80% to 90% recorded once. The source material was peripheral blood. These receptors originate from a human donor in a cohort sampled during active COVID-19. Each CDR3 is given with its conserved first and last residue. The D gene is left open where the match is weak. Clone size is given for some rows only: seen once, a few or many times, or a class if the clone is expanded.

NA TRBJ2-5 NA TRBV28 CASSFGQTQGQETQYF TGTGCCAGCAGTTTCGGGCAAACCCAGGGGCAAGAGACCCAGTACTTC
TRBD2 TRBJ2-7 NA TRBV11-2 CASREGLGGGEQYF TGTGCCAGCAGGGAGGGGCTGGGGGGGGGCGAGCAGTACTTC
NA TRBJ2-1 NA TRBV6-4 CASSESDTYNEQFF TGTGCCAGCAGTGAGTCGGACACCTACAATGAGCAGTTCTTC
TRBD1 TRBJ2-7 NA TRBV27 CASSLNRGTYEQYF TGTGCCAGCAGTTTAAACAGGGGGACCTACGAGCAGTACTTC
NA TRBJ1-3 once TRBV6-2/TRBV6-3 CASSYSGGWNTIYF TGTGCCAGCAGTTACTCGGGCGGGTGGAACACCATATATTTT
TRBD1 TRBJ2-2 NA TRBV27 CASRRQGSNTGELFF TGTGCCAGCAGACGACAGGGATCGAACACCGGGGAGCTGTTTTTT
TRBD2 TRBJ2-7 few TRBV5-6 CASSLSDSGGRKYF TGTGCCAGCAGCTTGAGTGATAGCGGGGGGCGCAAGTACTTC
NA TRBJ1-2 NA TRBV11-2 CASSPIVGASYGYTF TGTGCCAGCAGCCCCATTGTAGGAGCTTCCTATGGCTACACCTTC
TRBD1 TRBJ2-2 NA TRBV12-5 CASGPGTGDAGELFF TGTGCTAGTGGTCCGGGGACAGGGGATGCCGGGGAGCTGTTTTTT
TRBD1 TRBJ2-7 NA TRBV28 CASRRQGAYEQYF TGTGCCAGCCGAAGACAGGGGGCCTACGAGCAGTACTTC
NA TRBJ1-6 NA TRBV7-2 CASSLRGQENSPLHF TGTGCCAGCAGCTTACGAGGACAAGAAAATTCACCCCTCCACTTT
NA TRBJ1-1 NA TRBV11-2 CATASGTEAFF TGTGCCACCGCCAGCGGGACTGAAGCTTTCTTT
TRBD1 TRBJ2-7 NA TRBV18 CASSPGTGYYEQYF TGTGCCAGCTCACCAGGGACAGGCTACTACGAGCAGTACTTC
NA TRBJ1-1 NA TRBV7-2 CASSLNPGNTEAFF TGTGCCAGCAGCTTAAACCCAGGGAACACTGAAGCTTTCTTT
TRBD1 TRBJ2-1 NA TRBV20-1 CSASFGTGKKFLINEQFF TGCAGTGCTAGTTTCGGGACAGGGAAAAAATTTTTGATCAATGAGCAGTTCTTC
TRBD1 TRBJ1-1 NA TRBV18 CASSLSTGPTEAFF TGTGCCAGCTCACTTTCGACAGGGCCGACTGAAGCTTTCTTT
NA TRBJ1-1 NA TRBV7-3 CASSLTAGRDTEAFF TGTGCCAGCAGCTTAACCGCAGGGAGGGACACTGAAGCTTTCTTT
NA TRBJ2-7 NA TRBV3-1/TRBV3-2 CASSLRGALMGEQYF TGTGCCAGCAGCCTCCGGGGGGCTTTAATGGGGGAGCAGTACTTC
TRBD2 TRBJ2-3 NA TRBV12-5 CASGTMGGSSTDTQYF TGTGCTAGTGGCACCATGGGGGGGTCTAGCACAGATACGCAGTATTTT
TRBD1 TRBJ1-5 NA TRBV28 CASSPGGAGGYQGSNQPQHF TGTGCCAGCAGCCCCGGGGGCGCAGGGGGTTATCAGGGGAGCAATCAGCCCCAGCATTTT
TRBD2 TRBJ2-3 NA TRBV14 CASSQRPGTSGGALRTDTQYF TGTGCCAGCAGCCAACGTCCCGGGACTAGCGGGGGGGCGTTGAGGACAGATACGCAGTATTTT
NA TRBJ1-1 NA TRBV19 CASSPSGNTEAFF TGTGCCAGTAGCCCCAGCGGGAACACTGAAGCTTTCTTT
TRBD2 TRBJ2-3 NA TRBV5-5 CASSLRGGGADTQYF TGTGCCAGCAGCTTGCGGGGCGGGGGGGCAGATACGCAGTATTTT
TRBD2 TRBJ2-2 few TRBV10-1 CASSGPRGDRELFF TGCGCCAGCAGTGGGCCGCGGGGGGACCGGGAGCTGTTTTTT
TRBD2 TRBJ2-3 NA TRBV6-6 CASSPTSGTDTQYF TGTGCCAGCAGCCCCACTAGCGGCACAGATACGCAGTATTTT
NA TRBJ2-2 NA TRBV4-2 CASSQDPGTGELFF TGTGCCAGCAGCCAAGACCCAGGGACCGGGGAGCTGTTTTTT
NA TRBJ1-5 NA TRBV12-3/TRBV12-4 CASSPLNQPQHF TGTGCCAGCAGCCCCCTCAATCAGCCCCAGCATTTT
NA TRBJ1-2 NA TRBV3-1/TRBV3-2 CASSPTGVANYGYTF TGTGCCAGCAGCCCGACCGGGGTTGCTAACTATGGCTACACCTTC
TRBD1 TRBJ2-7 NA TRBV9 CASSPGQSTYEQYF TGTGCCAGCAGCCCGGGACAGAGTACCTACGAGCAGTACTTC
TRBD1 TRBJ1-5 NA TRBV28 CASTSWTGSNQPQHF TGTGCCAGCACAAGCTGGACAGGTAGCAATCAGCCCCAGCATTTT
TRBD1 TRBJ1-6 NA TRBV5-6 CASSLGNRDRGLRSSPLHF TGTGCCAGCAGCTTGGGCAACCGGGACAGGGGGCTCCGTTCTTCACCCCTCCACTTT
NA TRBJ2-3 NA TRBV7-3 CASSLSRRDTQYF TGTGCCAGCAGCTTAAGTAGGAGGGATACGCAGTATTTT
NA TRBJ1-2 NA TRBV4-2 CASSQGGGSNYGYTF TGTGCCAGCAGCCAGGGAGGGGGGTCAAACTATGGCTACACCTTC
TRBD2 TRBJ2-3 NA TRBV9 CASSVEAGGQGTQYF TGTGCCAGCAGCGTAGAGGCGGGGGGGCAGGGTACGCAGTATTTT
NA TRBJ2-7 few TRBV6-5 CASRRGQAEQYF TGTGCCAGCCGAAGGGGACAAGCCGAGCAGTACTTC
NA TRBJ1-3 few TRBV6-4 CASSDSAGPGNTIYF TGTGCCAGCAGTGACTCTGCAGGGCCAGGAAACACCATATATTTT
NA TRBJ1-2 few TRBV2 CAGLGGANYGYTF TGTGCCGGCCTTGGGGGGGCGAACTATGGCTACACCTTC
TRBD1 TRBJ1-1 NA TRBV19 CASSPGPGQKGIVEAFF TGTGCCAGTAGTCCGGGCCCGGGACAGAAGGGGATAGTTGAAGCTTTCTTT
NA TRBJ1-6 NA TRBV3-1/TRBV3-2 CASLSGPSSPLHF TGTGCCAGCCTCTCAGGGCCCAGTTCACCCCTCCACTTT
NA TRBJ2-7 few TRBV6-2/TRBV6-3 CASSYSTYYEQYF TGTGCCAGCAGTTACTCCACTTATTACGAGCAGTACTTC
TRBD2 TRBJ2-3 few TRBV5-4 CASSRTSGGITDTQYF TGTGCCAGCAGCCGGACTAGCGGGGGTATCACAGATACGCAGTATTTT
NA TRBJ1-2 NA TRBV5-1 CASSSPPDGYTF TGCGCCAGCAGCTCCCCCCCGGATGGCTACACCTTC
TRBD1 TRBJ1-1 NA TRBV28 CASSDNRGFTEAFF TGTGCCAGCAGTGACAACAGGGGGTTCACTGAAGCTTTCTTT
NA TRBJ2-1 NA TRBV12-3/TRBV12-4 CASSSNSREQFF TGTGCCAGCAGTTCCAATTCACGGGAGCAGTTCTTC
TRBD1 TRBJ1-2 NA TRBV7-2 CASSLRRDRADGYTF TGTGCCAGCAGCTTAAGGCGGGACAGGGCTGATGGCTACACCTTC
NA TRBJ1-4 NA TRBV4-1 CASSPDIYEKLFF TGCGCCAGCAGCCCGGACATTTATGAAAAACTGTTTTTT
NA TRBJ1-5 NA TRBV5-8 CASSSPRGQPQHF TGTGCCAGCAGCTCCCCCCGCGGTCAGCCCCAGCATTTT